Below, 2 T cell receptor beta chains from the same sample are listed, as sequenced in a study of OX40 agonist ivuxolimab in advanced cancers. Sequencing was performed with immunoSEQ multiplex PCR; in TCRdb, only in-frame clones are kept and a portion is missing. In the table there are around 84,000 clones, nearly 95% of which are singletons. This specimen consisted of CD4+ or CD8+ T cells sorted from blood, obtained in a trial of the OX40 agonist ivuxolimab. The receptors were gathered from an adult with an advanced solid tumor such as melanoma, head and neck, liver or kidney cancer.

This chain uses TRBV6-5 with TRBJ2-1; D is tentatively TRBD1 or TRBD2 (6 bases each). The CDR3 consists of 15 residues. The germline V gene has CDR1 MNHEY and CDR2 SVGAGI. Trimming cost V 2 bases and J 7 bases, with 15 bases left between them. The CDR3 region has the DNA TGTGCCAGCAGTTACGGACAGCGGGCGGTTAATGAGCAGTTCTTC. Amino acid sequence: CASSYGQRAVNEQFF.

This sequence joins TRBV7-6 and TRBJ2-4; D gene uncertain. Trimming removed 5 bases from V and 0 bases from J, with 17 bases in between. This CDR3 is built from 17 residues. Germline values: CDR1 SGHVS, CDR2 FNYEAQ. The CDR3 DNA is TGTGCCAGCAGCCCTGGCGTGGGGTCGACAGCCAAAAACATTCAGTACTTC. As protein: CASSPGVGSTAKNIQYF.